The next 15 T cell receptor beta chains were all read from a single sample in a study of cytomegalovirus exposure and HLA in healthy donors. PCR amplification relied on 60 Vbeta primers (plus 13 Jbeta primers). TCRdb's copy holds only in-frame clones and misses some; the assay was immunoSEQ multiplex PCR. The repertoire includes approximately 190,000 clones, about 80% of them detected once, and roughly 2.6% sits in the top ten. The sample consisted of PBMCs. These receptors were taken from a woman aged 45-65 years in good health and CMV-seropositive.

This clone was seen only a few times. CDR3 in amino acids: CASSYGGPGSEAFF. As DNA, the CDR3 is TGTGCCAGCAGTTACGGGGGCCCGGGGTCTGAAGCTTTCTTT. This rearrangement joins TRBV6-5 to TRBJ1-1; D might be TRBD1 (6 bases). The V gene's germline CDR1 is MNHEY and CDR2 SVGAGI. The CDR3 length is 14 residues. The V gene lost 2 bases and the J gene lost 6 bases, with 13 bases spanning the gap.

V and J are TRBV5-1 and TRBJ2-5; TRBD1 is a possible D gene (5 bases). Trimming cost V 1 base and J 1 base, with 17 bases left between them. CDR1 and CDR2 (germline): SGHRS, YFSETQ. There are 17 residues in the CDR3. This chain's CDR3 is CASSLSSGSPFQETQYF. Here the CDR3 DNA reads TGCGCCAGCAGCTTGTCTTCAGGGTCCCCCTTCCAAGAGACCCAGTACTTC. Combining the CDR3 with reference TRBV5-1 and TRBJ2-5 gives the whole variable domain KAGVTQTPRYLIKTRGQQVTLSCSPISGHRSVSWYQQTPGQGLQFLFEYFSETQRNKGNFPGRFSGRQFSNSRSEMNVSTLELGDSALYLCASSLSSGSPFQETQYFGPGTRLLVL.

This clone appeared a few times. The chain joins TRBV5-4 to TRBJ2-3; D is undetermined. The germline CDR1 and CDR2 sequences are SGHNT and YYREEE (reference sequence). V lost 0 bases, J lost 4 bases, and 6 bases lay in between. The CDR3 spans 13 residues. The CDR3 loop is CASSLVPADTQYF. CDR3 DNA: TGTGCCAGCAGCTTGGTCCCCGCAGATACGCAGTATTTT.

The chain is built from TRBV6-1 and TRBJ2-5, with TRBD1 matching over 7 bases. The J call may not be correct, given that the DNA end is closer to TRBJ2-7. CDR1 MNHNS and CDR2 SASEGT come from the germline V gene. The CDR3 loop spans 13 amino acids. CDR3 sequence (DNA): TGTGCCAGCAGAGGGGACAGCTCCTACGAGCAGTACTTC. Residues: CASRGDSSYEQYF.

The chain has TRBV13 and TRBJ2-3; 9 bases are shared with TRBD2. The CDR3 runs to 15 residues. V shed 3 bases and J 5 bases; nucleotides not matched to a gene: 6. Germline V lookup: CDR1 PRHDT, CDR2 FYEKMQ (reference sequence). The CDR3 nucleotides read TGTGCCAGCAGCTTGCGGGGGGGCTTGTTAGATACGCAGTATTTT. Its translation: CASSLRGGLLDTQYF.

The table lists this clone with a few counts. V gene TRBV7-6 combines with J gene TRBJ1-1; D is possibly TRBD1 (5 bases). Germline V CDR1 and CDR2: SGHVS, FNYEAQ. This CDR3 spans 15 amino acids. The V end was cut by 5 bases, the J end by 0 bases, with 13 bases between. CDR3 loop: CASSPGGGLNTEAFF. In DNA, the CDR3 is TGTGCCAGCAGCCCAGGCGGGGGACTGAACACTGAAGCTTTCTTT.

The rearrangement links TRBV5-1 to TRBJ1-2; 8 positions agree with TRBD1. The CDR3 covers 17 residues. The V gene end was trimmed by 4 bases and the J gene end by 4 bases; junction bases not matched to a gene: 15. Per germline, CDR1 SGHRS and CDR2 YFSETQ. The CDR3 nucleotides read TGCGCCAGCAGCCTGACCGTAGGGACAGGCCCTTCCTATGGCTACACCTTC. Translated, it gives CASSLTVGTGPSYGYTF.

In this sample, this clone turned up once. The chain employs TRBV5-3 and TRBJ1-2; TRBD1 aligns across 7 bases. TRBV5-3 is an ORF for which the function is uncertain. CDR3 length equals 17 residues. The ends lost 6 bases at V and 0 bases at J; junction bases unmatched: 14. The CDR3: CARIRRPGTATNYGYTF. The CDR3 DNA follows: TGTGCCAGAATACGTCGTCCCGGGACAGCGACTAACTATGGCTACACCTTC.

The chain carries TRBV4-1 and TRBJ1-6; 9 bases map to TRBD1. Germline trimming cut 2 bases from V and 11 bases from J; bases unmatched to any gene: 4. The CDR3 extends over 14 amino acids. From germline, CDR1 is MGHRA and CDR2 YSYEKL. This CDR3 reads CASSQTGGGTPLHF. For the CDR3, the DNA is TGCGCCAGCAGCCAAACAGGGGGCGGCACACCCCTCCACTTT.

This chain joins TRBV6-5 and TRBJ2-7; 8 bases are shared with TRBD1. The CDR3 spans 15 residues. Germline lookup yields CDR1 MNHEY and CDR2 SVGAGI. V shed 6 bases and J 5 bases; nucleotides not matched to a gene: 12. CDR3 DNA: TGTGCCAGCAGCCGTAACTTGGACAGGGTTCACGAGCAGTACTTC. This codes for CASSRNLDRVHEQYF.

This clone appeared a few times. The rearrangement joins TRBV5-6 to TRBJ2-7, with 8 nucleotides matching TRBD1. The V segment lost 3 bases and the J segment 3 bases; nucleotides outside the gene matches: 5. The germline V gene encodes CDR1 SGHDT and CDR2 YYEEEE. The CDR3 contains 14 residues. The CDR3 spells CASSYRTGFYEQYF. CDR3 bases: TGTGCCAGCAGCTATCGGACAGGGTTCTACGAGCAGTACTTC.

This clone turned up a few times. This chain links TRBV6-1 with TRBJ1-1, with no clear D. Germline-derived CDR1 and CDR2 are MNHNS and SASEGT. The length of the CDR3 is 14 residues. Trimming took 6 bases from V and 5 from J, leaving 16 bases between them. CDR3 protein: CASSPREKATEAFF. The CDR3 DNA is TGTGCCAGCAGCCCCCGGGAGAAGGCTACTGAAGCTTTCTTT.

The chain recombines TRBV5-4 with TRBJ2-5; the match to TRBD1 covers 7 bases. V dropped 3 bases and J dropped 5; count of bases not matched to a gene: 7. Germline loops: CDR1 SGHNT, CDR2 YYREEE (reference sequence). This CDR3 has 14 residues. The CDR3 loop reads CASSSGQLGETQYF. CDR3 in DNA: TGTGCCAGCAGCTCGGGACAGTTGGGGGAGACCCAGTACTTC.

In its sample, this clone was seen once. V is TRBV6-5 and J is TRBJ1-2, with 8 positions matching TRBD1. The CDR3 is 14 residues long. CDR1 and CDR2 from the germline V gene are MNHEY and SVGAGI. V lost 5 bases and J lost 4; bases outside the gene matches: 6. CDR3 in amino acids: CASSEGQGVYGYTF. The CDR3 bases are TGTGCCAGCAGTGAAGGACAGGGAGTCTATGGCTACACCTTC.

The J gene is TRBJ2-3, the V gene TRBV4-3; possibly TRBD2 for D (7 bases). The V end was cut by 4 bases, the J end by 4 bases, with 12 bases between. Looked up from germline, CDR1 is LGHNA and CDR2 is YSLEER. The CDR3 runs to 14 residues. Here the CDR3 reads CASSPGGAPDTQYF. DNA for the CDR3: TGCGCCAGCAGCCCTGGGGGGGCTCCAGATACGCAGTATTTT.